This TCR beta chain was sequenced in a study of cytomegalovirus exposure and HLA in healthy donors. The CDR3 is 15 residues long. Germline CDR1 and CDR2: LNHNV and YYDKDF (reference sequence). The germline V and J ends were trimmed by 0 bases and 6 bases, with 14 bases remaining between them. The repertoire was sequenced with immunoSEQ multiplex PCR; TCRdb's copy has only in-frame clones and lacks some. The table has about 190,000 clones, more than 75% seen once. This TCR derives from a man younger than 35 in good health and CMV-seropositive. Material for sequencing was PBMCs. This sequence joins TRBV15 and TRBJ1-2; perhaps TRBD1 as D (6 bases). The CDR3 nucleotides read TGTGCCACCAGCAGAGATCCGGACAGTTATAATGGCTACACCTTC. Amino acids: CATSRDPDSYNGYTF.